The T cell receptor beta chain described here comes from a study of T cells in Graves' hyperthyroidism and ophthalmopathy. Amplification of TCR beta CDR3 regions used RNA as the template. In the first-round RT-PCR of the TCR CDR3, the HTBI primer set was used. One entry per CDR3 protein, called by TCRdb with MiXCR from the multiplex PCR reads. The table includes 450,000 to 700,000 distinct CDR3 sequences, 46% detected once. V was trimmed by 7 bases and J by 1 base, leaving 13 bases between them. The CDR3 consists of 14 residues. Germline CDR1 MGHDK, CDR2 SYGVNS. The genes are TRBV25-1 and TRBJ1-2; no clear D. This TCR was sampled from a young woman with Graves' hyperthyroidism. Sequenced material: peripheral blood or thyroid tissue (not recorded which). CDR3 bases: TGTGCCAGCAAGAAGGACCCTTTTAACTATGGCTACACCTTC. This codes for CASKKDPFNYGYTF.